This entry concerns a single T cell receptor beta chain. The antigen is undetermined. The CDR3 has 15 amino acids. Germline V lookup: CDR1 MNHNS, CDR2 SASEGT. This specimen belongs to a study of blood T cells in healthy people across ages. General study results and limits: A strong correlation between TCR beta diversity and naive T cell percentage was seen.

For the second PCR, which ran for about 7 to 11 cycles, a sample-barcoded 5' primer and a J-beta primer mix were used. TCRdb reanalysed the 5' RACE reads using MiXCR and keeps one entry per CDR3 protein. In the table there are around 990,000 distinct CDR3 sequences, approximately 25% of which are singletons. These same data were also listed under a study on T cells of mothers and their children.

The chain combines TRBV6-1 with TRBJ2-5; 8 bases map to TRBD1. The DNA end is more similar to TRBJ2-7, so the J call may be wrong. The sequenced sample was blood. This TCR was recovered from a girl aged 2-10 years in good health. CDR3 sequence reads: CASTQPRTGPSEQYF. The CDR3 DNA follows: TGTGCCAGCACTCAACCGAGGACAGGGCCCTCCGAGCAGTACTTC.